This T cell receptor beta chain derives from a study of T cells in Graves' hyperthyroidism and ophthalmopathy. This clonotype came up a few times. The antigen remains unidentified. Trimming took off 1 base at V and 0 bases at J, with 7 bases between the two ends. This CDR3 contains 15 residues. Germline CDR1 reads SGHTA; CDR2 reads FQGTGA. TCR beta CDR3 regions were amplified from RNA transcripts. The HTBI primer set served for first-round RT-PCR of the TCR CDR3. TCRdb used MiXCR to reprocess the multiplex PCR reads, holding one entry per CDR3 protein. Here the sample spans hundreds of thousands of distinct CDR3 sequences, about a sixth being singletons. Overall study results and limits: Most thyroid clonotypes with frequency above 0.001 were detected in blood.

The chain combines TRBV7-3 with TRBJ2-1; maybe TRBD2 (5 bases). Sequenced material: blood. The sequence was obtained from a young woman with Graves' hyperthyroidism. CDR3 amino acids: CASSLNGISYNEQFF. Here the CDR3 DNA reads TGTGCCAGCAGCTTAAACGGGATCTCCTACAATGAGCAGTTCTTC. The whole variable domain, remainder taken from reference TRBV7-3 and TRBJ2-1, is GAGVSQTPSNKVTEKGKYVELRCDPISGHTALYWYRQSLGQGPEFLIYFQGTGAADDSGLPNDRFFAVRPEGSVSTLKIQRTERGDSAVYLCASSLNGISYNEQFFGPGTRLTVL.